The 31 T cell receptor beta chains given below trace back to one sample, sequenced in a study of shared clonotypes between healthy human individuals. Clones were read by immunoSEQ multiplex PCR, and TCRdb kept only the in-frame ones, dropping some. The table includes approximately 1.9 million clones, 85% to 95% detected once. Naive CD8 cells lacked CD45RO, underwent positive selection for CCR7 and left out terminally differentiated effector memory CD45RA+ cells. Sequenced sample: naive CD8+ T cells from PBMCs. Receptors were obtained from a man between 18 and 29 years old in good health. Some clones in this sample may be carry-over from other donors' samples.

This clone was found once. The V gene is TRBV5-1, the J gene TRBJ2-7; 14 bases map to TRBD2. The CDR3 spans 16 residues. Looked up from germline, CDR1 is SGHRS and CDR2 is YFSETQ. V dropped 3 bases and J dropped 7; count of bases not matched to a gene: 9. CDR3 nucleotides: TGCGCCAGCAGCTCTCCGGGACTAGCGGGAGATAAAGAGCAGTACTTC. It codes for CASSSPGLAGDKEQYF.

The chain uses TRBV9 and TRBJ1-1, with D possibly being TRBD1 (6 bases). The length of the CDR3 is 13 residues. The germline V gene has CDR1 SGDLS and CDR2 YYNGEE. Trimming stripped 1 base from V and 7 bases from J, with 11 bases between. This chain's CDR3 is CASSVRSDSEAFF. The CDR3 DNA sequence: TGTGCCAGCAGCGTAAGGTCGGACAGTGAAGCTTTCTTT.

V is TRBV5-1 and J is TRBJ1-2, with D maybe TRBD1 (6 bases). CDR1 and CDR2 from the germline V gene are SGHRS and YFSETQ. V was pared by 0 bases and J by 2 bases, with 11 bases between. The CDR3 length is 15 residues. The chain's CDR3 is CASSLGDIRNYGYTF. For the CDR3, the DNA is TGCGCCAGCAGCTTGGGGGACATCAGAAACTATGGCTACACCTTC.

The chain is built from TRBV7-9 and TRBJ1-2; unclear D gene. Germline assignment: CDR1 SEHNR and CDR2 FQNEAQ (reference sequence). V was shortened by 0 bases and J by 3 bases, with 8 bases between the two germline ends. This CDR3 contains 14 residues. The DNA of the CDR3 is TGTGCCAGCAGCTTAGCCCCTGTGCACTATGGCTACACCTTC. Protein: CASSLAPVHYGYTF.

With respect to this clone: A much larger clonotype is one base distant, so this may be a read error. The genes are TRBV6-4 and TRBJ2-2; TRBD2 matches 10 bases. With V trimmed by 3 bases and J by 2 bases, 0 bases remained unmatched. The germline V gene encodes CDR1 MRHNA and CDR2 SNTAGT. This CDR3 has 15 amino acids. The CDR3 sequence is CASSELAGNTGELFF. CDR3 sequence (DNA): TGTGCCAGCAGTGAACTAGCGGGAAACACCGGGGAGCTGTTTTTT.

This clone was recorded only once. This chain links TRBV28 with TRBJ1-2, with D unresolved. The CDR3 has 16 amino acids. Germline-derived CDR1 and CDR2 are MDHEN and SYDVKM. V was pared by 2 bases and J by 2 bases, with 15 bases between. CDR3 sequence: CASSLVGGGGNYGYTF. Here the CDR3 DNA reads TGTGCCAGCAGTTTAGTGGGAGGCGGCGGAAACTATGGCTACACCTTC.

V and J are TRBV27 and TRBJ1-4, with a possible D match to TRBD1 (5 bases). Trimming left V 6 bases short and J 0 bases short, with 14 bases between. This CDR3 spans 16 amino acids. Germline-derived CDR1 and CDR2 are MNHEY and SMNVEV (reference sequence). CDR3 in amino acids: CASRDTETSTNEKLFF. CDR3 sequence (DNA): TGTGCCAGCAGGGACACAGAGACTTCAACTAATGAAAAACTGTTTTTT.

This clone was counted between two and nine times. The chain recombines TRBV7-9 with TRBJ2-5, with unresolved D. Trimming took off 5 bases at V and 5 bases at J, with 9 bases between the two ends. Germline values: CDR1 SEHNR, CDR2 FQNEAQ (reference sequence). The CDR3 is 12 amino acids. The CDR3, as DNA: TGTGCCAGCAGCGGTACTACTGAGACCCAGTACTTC. Amino acids: CASSGTTETQYF.

The V and J genes are TRBV7-9 and TRBJ2-6; TRBD2 is a possible D gene (5 bases). Germline CDR1 SEHNR, CDR2 FQNEAQ (reference sequence). The CDR3 spans 15 residues. V was cut by 5 bases and J by 1 base, with 9 bases left in between. CDR3 in DNA: TGTGCCAGCAGCCCAAGGGAGTCTGGGGCCAACGTCCTGACTTTC. Translation: CASSPRESGANVLTF.

Turning to this clone: Germline and junction disagree at one end, which may indicate a read error. Other DNA sequences in the same sample also yield this CDR3. The CDR3 nucleotides read TGCGCCAGTAGCCACGAGAACAGGTTCTACGAGCAGTACTTC. Its protein is CASSHENRFYEQYF. The chain carries TRBV4-1 and TRBJ2-7; D may be TRBD1 (5 bases). Germline assignment: CDR1 MGHRA and CDR2 YSYEKL. The CDR3 loop spans 14 amino acids.

V and J are TRBV7-6 and TRBJ2-1; D possibly uses TRBD1 or TRBD2 (5 bases each). The CDR3 consists of 19 residues. Trimming removed 2 bases at V and 0 bases at J, with 20 bases between. Per germline, CDR1 SGHVS and CDR2 FNYEAQ. CDR3 DNA sequence: TGTGCCAGCAGCTTACGGACGGGGCTAGGTTCCAGCTCCTACAATGAGCAGTTCTTC. It translates to CASSLRTGLGSSSYNEQFF.

The CDR3 DNA reads TGTGCCAGCAGCCACGATACCCCATCCAGGAGATCCTACAATGAGCAGTTCTTC. It translates to CASSHDTPSRRSYNEQFF. The chain carries TRBV7-9 and TRBJ2-1; D is unresolved. Germline-derived CDR1 and CDR2 are SEHNR and FQNEAQ (reference sequence). V lost 5 bases to trimming and J lost 1 base, with 21 bases between them. The CDR3 is 18 residues long.

The rearrangement uses TRBV5-8 and TRBJ1-3; perhaps TRBD1 as D (5 bases). Germline V gene lookup returns CDR1 SGHTS and CDR2 YDEGEE. CDR3 length: 16 amino acids. V was trimmed by 0 bases and J by 4 bases, leaving 14 bases between them. The CDR3 DNA reads as TGTGCCAGCAGCTTGGAATACGGGGGTGTAGGAAACACCATATATTTT. It codes for CASSLEYGGVGNTIYF.

The sample holds one count of this clone. V usage is TRBV15 and J usage is TRBJ2-4; 7 nucleotides line up with TRBD2. This CDR3 is 13 amino acids long. J gave up 8 bases and V 8 bases, and 9 bases lay outside the gene matches. Looked up from germline, CDR1 is LNHNV and CDR2 is YYDKDF (reference sequence). This CDR3 is CATLLRGVDIQYF. CDR3 sequence (DNA): TGTGCCACCTTGCTCCGGGGGGTAGACATTCAGTACTTC.

With respect to this clone: This sample includes further DNA sequences coding for the same CDR3. CDR3 in amino acids: CAISGGTVTDTQYF. In nucleotides, the CDR3 is TGTGCCATCAGTGGCGGGACAGTCACAGATACGCAGTATTTT. This chain uses TRBV10-3 with TRBJ2-3; D possibly corresponds to TRBD1 (7 bases). Germline-derived CDR1 and CDR2 are ENHRY and SYGVKD. V was trimmed by 4 bases and J by 2 bases, leaving 10 bases between them. The CDR3 consists of 14 residues.

V is TRBV11-2 and J is TRBJ2-3; D gene ambiguous. The CDR3 runs 16 residues. The V gene's germline CDR1 is SGHAT and CDR2 FQNNGV. V was shortened by 3 bases and J by 1 base, with 14 bases between the two germline ends. CDR3 DNA: TGTGCCAGCAGCTTCCTGTCTCCAAGGGGCACAGATACGCAGTATTTT. Translated: CASSFLSPRGTDTQYF.

The chain is built from TRBV2 and TRBJ2-7, with 13 nucleotides matching TRBD2. This CDR3 is 15 amino acids long. V gave up 5 bases and J gave up 5 bases; unmatched junction bases: 6. Germline assignment: CDR1 SNHLY and CDR2 FYNNEI. CDR3 amino acids: CASSLRLAGGDEQYF. In DNA form, the CDR3 reads TGTGCCAGCAGTCTCCGACTAGCGGGAGGCGACGAGCAGTACTTC.

This chain connects TRBV5-5 to TRBJ2-1, with 7 bases fitting TRBD1. Germline CDR1 reads SGHKS; CDR2 reads YYEKEE (reference sequence). CDR3 length equals 16 residues. The V gene end was trimmed by 4 bases and the J gene end by 0 bases; junction bases not matched to a gene: 7. CDR3 amino acids: CASSPSSGGSYNEQFF. The CDR3 DNA follows: TGTGCCAGCAGCCCTTCCTCAGGGGGCTCCTACAATGAGCAGTTCTTC.

The V gene is TRBV27, the J gene TRBJ2-2; 10 bases match TRBD1. This CDR3 has 14 residues. Germline CDR1 MNHEY, CDR2 SMNVEV (reference sequence). The V and J ends lost 5 bases and 7 bases, in that order; junction bases with no gene match: 4. CDR3 residues: CASSRTGGIGELFF. The CDR3 DNA reads as TGTGCCAGCAGTCGGACAGGGGGGATCGGGGAGCTGTTTTTT.

This clone was seen just once. This chain links TRBV5-5 with TRBJ1-1, with D tentatively TRBD1 (5 bases). V lost 1 base, J lost 5 bases, and 15 bases lay in between. Per the germline V gene, CDR1 is SGHKS and CDR2 is YYEKEE (reference sequence). This CDR3 region has 15 residues. The CDR3 here is CASSLSGRVQTEAFF. CDR3 nucleotide sequence: TGTGCCAGCAGCTTGTCAGGCAGGGTTCAAACTGAAGCTTTCTTT.

The chain is built from TRBV28 and TRBJ1-5, with 9 bases matching TRBD1. CDR1 and CDR2 (germline): MDHEN, SYDVKM. V trimming: 3 bases; J trimming: 4 bases; junction bases outside the gene matches: 16. This CDR3 has 19 residues. CDR3 region: CASSFPGQGFQVSNQPQHF. The CDR3 DNA is TGTGCCAGCAGTTTCCCGGGACAGGGATTTCAGGTTTCAAATCAGCCCCAGCATTTT.

The J gene is TRBJ2-5, the V gene TRBV6-1, with TRBD1 matching over 9 bases. Germline CDR1 and CDR2: MNHNS and SASEGT. This CDR3 has 15 residues. The V gene end was trimmed by 5 bases and the J gene end by 5 bases; junction bases not matched to a gene: 9. CDR3 residues: CASSKRDRATETQYF. CDR3 in DNA: TGTGCCAGCAGTAAACGGGACAGGGCCACCGAGACCCAGTACTTC.

This rearrangement joins TRBV10-1 to TRBJ2-3; 9 positions match TRBD1. V dropped 7 bases and J dropped 4; count of bases not matched to a gene: 6. The germline V gene has CDR1 WNHNN and CDR2 SYGVQD (reference sequence). The length of the CDR3 is 14 residues. CDR3 residues: CASTKDRGADTQYF. CDR3 nucleotide sequence: TGCGCCAGCACCAAGGACAGGGGAGCAGATACGCAGTATTTT.

The rearrangement joins TRBV9 to TRBJ2-3; D unresolved. This CDR3 has 13 residues. Germline CDR1 and CDR2: SGDLS and YYNGEE. V was cut by 5 bases and J by 1 base, with 8 bases left in between. CDR3 sequence reads: CASRASRTDTQYF. CDR3 bases: TGTGCCAGCAGGGCCTCCCGCACAGATACGCAGTATTTT.

This chain connects TRBV27 to TRBJ1-3; D remains unclear. This CDR3 contains 14 residues. Germline loops: CDR1 MNHEY, CDR2 SMNVEV (reference sequence). V shed 2 bases and J shed 4 bases, with 9 bases lying between them. CDR3 in DNA: TGTGCCAGCAGTTTAGGGTTTAGGGGAAACACCATATATTTT. This gives the protein CASSLGFRGNTIYF.

A note on this clone: Other DNA sequences within the sample encode an identical CDR3. The chain carries TRBV27 and TRBJ2-1, with a weak D call TRBD2 (6 bases). The V gene's germline CDR1 is MNHEY and CDR2 SMNVEV (reference sequence). The germline V and J ends were trimmed by 3 bases and 10 bases, with 7 bases remaining between them. The CDR3 length is 11 residues. In nucleotides, the CDR3 is TGTGCCAGCAGTTTCGGACTAGAGCAGTTCTTC. Translated: CASSFGLEQFF.

This clone was counted once. The V call is TRBV27, the J call TRBJ2-3; D possibly corresponds to TRBD1 (6 bases). The CDR3 sequence is 16 residues long. The V gene lost 6 bases and the J gene lost 2 bases, with 18 bases spanning the gap. Per the germline V gene, CDR1 is MNHEY and CDR2 is SMNVEV (reference sequence). This CDR3 reads CASRLTGFGLTDTQYF. In DNA form, the CDR3 reads TGTGCCAGCAGACTTACAGGGTTTGGGCTCACAGATACGCAGTATTTT.

The gene calls are TRBV27 and TRBJ1-2, with D possibly matching TRBD1 (6 bases). Germline CDR1 is MNHEY and CDR2 is SMNVEV (reference sequence). Trimming cost V 5 bases and J 5 bases, with 18 bases left between them. This CDR3 has 15 residues. The CDR3: CASSPRVGGAYGYTF. The CDR3 nucleotides read TGTGCCAGCAGTCCCCGGGTGGGGGGCGCTTATGGCTACACCTTC.

The rearrangement links TRBV6-5 to TRBJ1-5; D is perhaps TRBD1 (5 bases). The CDR3 loop spans 13 amino acids. Per the germline V gene, CDR1 is MNHEY and CDR2 is SVGAGI. Between the trimmed V and J ends, which lost 5 bases and 6 bases, there was a span of 11 bases. The CDR3 spells CASSEEGAQPQHF. CDR3 bases: TGTGCCAGCAGTGAAGAAGGGGCTCAGCCCCAGCATTTT.

To note about this clone: Other DNA sequences in the sample encode the same CDR3. This sequence joins TRBV2 and TRBJ2-7, with a tentative D call TRBD1 (6 bases). This CDR3 comprises 13 residues. Trimming removed 4 bases at V and 0 bases at J, with 7 bases between. Germline CDR1 SNHLY, CDR2 FYNNEI. CDR3 bases: TGTGCCAGCAGTGGGGACACCTCCTACGAGCAGTACTTC. This encodes CASSGDTSYEQYF.

Notes on this clone: The sample holds other DNA sequences that translate to the same CDR3. The V gene is TRBV7-9, the J gene TRBJ2-7; D is possibly TRBD1 (6 bases). The CDR3 runs 14 residues. The germline gives CDR1 SEHNR, CDR2 FQNEAQ (reference sequence). Trimming removed 2 bases from V and 1 base from J, with 9 bases in between. Here the CDR3 DNA reads TGTGCCAGCAGCTTACAGGACAGATCCTACGAGCAGTACTTC. It encodes CASSLQDRSYEQYF.